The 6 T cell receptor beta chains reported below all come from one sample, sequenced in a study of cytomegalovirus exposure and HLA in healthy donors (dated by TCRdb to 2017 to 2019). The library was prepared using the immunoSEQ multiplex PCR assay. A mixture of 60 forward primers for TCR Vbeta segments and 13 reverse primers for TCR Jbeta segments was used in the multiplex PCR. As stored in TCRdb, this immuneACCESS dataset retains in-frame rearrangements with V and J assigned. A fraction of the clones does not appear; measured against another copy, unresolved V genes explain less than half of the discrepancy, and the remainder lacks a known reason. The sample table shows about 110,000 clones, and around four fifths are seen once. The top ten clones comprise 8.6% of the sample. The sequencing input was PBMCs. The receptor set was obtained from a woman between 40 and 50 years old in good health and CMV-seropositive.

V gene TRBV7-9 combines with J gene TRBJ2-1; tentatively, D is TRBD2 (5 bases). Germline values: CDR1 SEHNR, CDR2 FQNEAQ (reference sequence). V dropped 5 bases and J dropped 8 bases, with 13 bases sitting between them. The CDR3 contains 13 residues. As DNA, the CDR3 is TGTGCCAGCAGCCGAACTAGTAGCGATGAGCAGTTCTTC. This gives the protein CASSRTSSDEQFF.

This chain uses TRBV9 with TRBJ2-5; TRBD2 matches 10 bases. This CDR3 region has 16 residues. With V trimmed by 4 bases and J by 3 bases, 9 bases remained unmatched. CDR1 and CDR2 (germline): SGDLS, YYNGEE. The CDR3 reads CASSTSGGGPKETQYF. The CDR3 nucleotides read TGTGCCAGCAGCACCAGCGGGGGGGGACCCAAAGAGACCCAGTACTTC. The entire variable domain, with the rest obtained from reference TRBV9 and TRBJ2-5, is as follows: DSGVTQTPKHLITATGQRVTLRCSPRSGDLSVYWYQQSLDQGLQFLIQYYNGEERAKGNILERFSAQQFPDLHSELNLSSLELGDSALYFCASSTSGGGPKETQYFGPGTRLLVL.

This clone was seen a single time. The DNA of the CDR3 is TGTGCCAGCAGCCAGGCGGGAGACCCCCACGAGCAGTACTTC. Amino acids: CASSQAGDPHEQYF. This rearrangement joins TRBV4-2 to TRBJ2-7, with 7 bases lining up with TRBD2. This CDR3 has 14 amino acids. Germline V gene data show CDR1 as LGHNA and CDR2 as YNFKEQ. With V trimmed by 3 bases and J by 5 bases, 7 bases remained unmatched.

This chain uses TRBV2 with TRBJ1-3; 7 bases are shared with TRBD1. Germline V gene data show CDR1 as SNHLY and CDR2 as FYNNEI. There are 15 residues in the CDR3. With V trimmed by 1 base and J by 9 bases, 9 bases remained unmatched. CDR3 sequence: CASSEEFGTEFTIYF. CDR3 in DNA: TGTGCCAGCAGTGAAGAGTTCGGGACAGAGTTCACCATATATTTT.

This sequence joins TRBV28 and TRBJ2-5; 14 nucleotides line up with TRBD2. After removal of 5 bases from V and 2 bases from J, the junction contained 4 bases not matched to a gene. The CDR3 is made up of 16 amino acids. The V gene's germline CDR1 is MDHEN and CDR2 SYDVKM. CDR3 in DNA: TGTGCCAGCAGTCAGACTAGCGGGAGGGGACAAGAGACCCAGTACTTC. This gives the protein CASSQTSGRGQETQYF.

DNA of the CDR3: TGTGCCAGCAGCGGGACAGGGGCCGGGGAGCTGTTTTTT. It specifies CASSGTGAGELFF. The J gene is TRBJ2-2, the V gene TRBV5-8; TRBD1 agrees at 10 bases. This CDR3 is 13 amino acids long. Germline CDR1 reads SGHTS; CDR2 reads YDEGEE. The J segment lost 6 bases and the V segment lost 4 bases, leaving 0 bases of the junction unmatched. The whole variable domain, filled in from reference TRBV5-8 and TRBJ2-2, reads EAGVTQSPTHLIKTRGQQATLRCSPISGHTSVYWYQQALGLGLQFLLWYDEGEERNRGNFPPRFSGRQFPNYSSELNVNALELEDSALYLCASSGTGAGELFFGEGSRLTVL.